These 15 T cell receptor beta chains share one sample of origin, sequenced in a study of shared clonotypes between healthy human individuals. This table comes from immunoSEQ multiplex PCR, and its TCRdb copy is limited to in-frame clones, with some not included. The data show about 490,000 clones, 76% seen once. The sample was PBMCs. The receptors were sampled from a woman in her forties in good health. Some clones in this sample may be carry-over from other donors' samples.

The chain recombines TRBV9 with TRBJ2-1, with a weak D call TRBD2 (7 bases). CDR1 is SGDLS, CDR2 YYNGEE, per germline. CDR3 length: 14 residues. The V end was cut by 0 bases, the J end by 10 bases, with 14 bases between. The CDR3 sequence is CASSVGGAGAEQFF. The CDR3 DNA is TGTGCCAGCAGCGTAGGCGGGGCGGGGGCCGAGCAGTTCTTC.

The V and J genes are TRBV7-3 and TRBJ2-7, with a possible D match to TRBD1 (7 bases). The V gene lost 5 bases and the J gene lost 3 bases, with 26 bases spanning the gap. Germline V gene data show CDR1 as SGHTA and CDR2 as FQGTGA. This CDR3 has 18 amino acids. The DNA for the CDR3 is TGTGCCAGCAGCGCCCTGCTACCTGACAGGGCGGGGTACTACGAGCAGTACTTC. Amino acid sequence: CASSALLPDRAGYYEQYF. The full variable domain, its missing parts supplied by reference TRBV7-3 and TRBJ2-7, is GAGVSQTPSNKVTEKGKYVELRCDPISGHTALYWYRQSLGQGPEFLIYFQGTGAADDSGLPNDRFFAVRPEGSVSTLKIQRTERGDSAVYLCASSALLPDRAGYYEQYFGPGTRLTVT.

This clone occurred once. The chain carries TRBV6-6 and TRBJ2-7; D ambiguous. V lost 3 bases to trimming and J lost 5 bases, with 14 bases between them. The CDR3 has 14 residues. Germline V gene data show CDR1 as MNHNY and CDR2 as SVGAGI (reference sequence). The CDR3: CASSYAPALDEQYF. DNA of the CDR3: TGTGCCAGCAGTTATGCGCCCGCCCTCGACGAGCAGTACTTC.

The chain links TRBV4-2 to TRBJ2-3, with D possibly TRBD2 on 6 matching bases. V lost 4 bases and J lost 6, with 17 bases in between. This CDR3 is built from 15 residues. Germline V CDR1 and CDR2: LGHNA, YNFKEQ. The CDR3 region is CASSPFEGTGDTQYF. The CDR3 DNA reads TGTGCCAGCAGCCCCTTCGAAGGGACTGGGGATACGCAGTATTTT.

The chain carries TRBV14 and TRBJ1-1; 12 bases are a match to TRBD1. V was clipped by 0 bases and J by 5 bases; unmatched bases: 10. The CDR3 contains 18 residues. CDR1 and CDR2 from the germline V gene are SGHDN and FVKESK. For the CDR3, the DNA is TGTGCCAGCAGCCAAGAACGAGGGGACAGGGGGCGTCGGACTGAAGCTTTCTTT. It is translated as CASSQERGDRGRRTEAFF.

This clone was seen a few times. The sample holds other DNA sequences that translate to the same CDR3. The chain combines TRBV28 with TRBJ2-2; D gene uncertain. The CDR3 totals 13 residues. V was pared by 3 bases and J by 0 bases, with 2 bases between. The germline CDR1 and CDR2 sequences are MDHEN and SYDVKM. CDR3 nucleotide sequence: TGTGCCAGCAGTTTCCCGAACACCGGGGAGCTGTTTTTT. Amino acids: CASSFPNTGELFF.

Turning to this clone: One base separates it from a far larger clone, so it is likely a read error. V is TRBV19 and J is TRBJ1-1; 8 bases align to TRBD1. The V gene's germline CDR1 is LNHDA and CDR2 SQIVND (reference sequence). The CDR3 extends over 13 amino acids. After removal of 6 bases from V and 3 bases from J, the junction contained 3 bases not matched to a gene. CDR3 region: CASSSTGDTEAFF. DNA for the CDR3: TGTGCCAGTAGCTCGACAGGGGACACTGAAGCTTTCTTT.

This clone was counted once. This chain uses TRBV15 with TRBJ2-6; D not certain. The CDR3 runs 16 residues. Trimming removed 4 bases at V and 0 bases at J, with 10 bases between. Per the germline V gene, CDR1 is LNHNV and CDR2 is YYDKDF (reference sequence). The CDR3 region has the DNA TGTGCCACCAGCACCCCAGGCAGCTCTGGGGCCAACGTCCTGACTTTC. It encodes CATSTPGSSGANVLTF.

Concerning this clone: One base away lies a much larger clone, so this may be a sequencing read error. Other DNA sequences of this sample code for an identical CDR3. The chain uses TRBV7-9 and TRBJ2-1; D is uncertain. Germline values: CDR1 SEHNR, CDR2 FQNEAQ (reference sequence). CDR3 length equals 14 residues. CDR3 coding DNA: TGTGCCAGCAGCTTGGCCTCGTCGGGCAATGAGCAATTCTTC. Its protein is CASSLASSGNEQFF.

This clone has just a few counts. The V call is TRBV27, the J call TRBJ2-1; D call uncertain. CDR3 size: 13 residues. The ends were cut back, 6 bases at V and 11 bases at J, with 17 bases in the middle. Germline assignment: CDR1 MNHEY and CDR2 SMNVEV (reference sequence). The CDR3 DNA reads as TGTGCCAGCAGGACACCGGCCACGAACCAGCAGTTCTTC. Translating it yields CASRTPATNQQFF.

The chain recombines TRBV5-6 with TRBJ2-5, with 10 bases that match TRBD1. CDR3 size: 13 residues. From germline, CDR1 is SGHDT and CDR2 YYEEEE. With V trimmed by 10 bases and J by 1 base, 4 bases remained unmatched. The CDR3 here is CASDRGLQETQYF. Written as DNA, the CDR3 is TGTGCCTCCGACAGGGGGCTCCAAGAGACCCAGTACTTC.

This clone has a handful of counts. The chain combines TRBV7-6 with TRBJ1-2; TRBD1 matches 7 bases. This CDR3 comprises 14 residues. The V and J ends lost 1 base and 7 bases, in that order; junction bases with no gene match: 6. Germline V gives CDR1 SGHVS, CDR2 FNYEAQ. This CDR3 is CASSLVEAGGGYTF. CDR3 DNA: TGTGCCAGCAGCTTAGTGGAGGCAGGGGGTGGCTACACCTTC.

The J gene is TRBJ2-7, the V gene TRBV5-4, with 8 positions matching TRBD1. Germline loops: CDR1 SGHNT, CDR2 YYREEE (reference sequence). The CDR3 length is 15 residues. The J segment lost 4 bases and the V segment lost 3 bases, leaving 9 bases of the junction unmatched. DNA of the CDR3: TGTGCCAGCAGCTCGGGGACAGGAGGGAGGTACGAGCAGTACTTC. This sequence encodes CASSSGTGGRYEQYF.

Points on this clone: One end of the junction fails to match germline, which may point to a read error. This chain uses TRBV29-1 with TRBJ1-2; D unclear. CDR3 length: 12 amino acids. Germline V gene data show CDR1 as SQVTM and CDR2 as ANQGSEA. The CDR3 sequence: CSVEAGGQPANF. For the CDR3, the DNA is TGCAGCGTTGAAGCCGGCGGCCAGCCCGCCAACTTC.

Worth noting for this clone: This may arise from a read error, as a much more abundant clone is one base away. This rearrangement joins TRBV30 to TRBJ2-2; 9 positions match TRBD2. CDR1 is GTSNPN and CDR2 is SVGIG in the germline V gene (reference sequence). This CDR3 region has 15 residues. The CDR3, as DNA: TGTGCCTGGAGTATAGTAGCGGGGGACGGTGGGGAGCCGTTTTTT. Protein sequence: CAWSIVAGDGGEPFF. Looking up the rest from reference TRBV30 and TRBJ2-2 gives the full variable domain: SQTIHQWPATLVQPVGSPLSLECTVEGTSNPNLYWYRQAAGRGLQLLFYSVGIGQISSEVPQNLSASRPQDRQFILSSKKLLLSDSGFYLCAWSIVAGDGGEPFFGEGSRLTVL.